These 28 T cell receptor beta chains were sequenced from one sample in a study of Graves' ophthalmopathy and Graves' hyperthyroidism. Transcripts of RNA were the source for amplifying TCR beta CDR3 regions. HTBI primers primed a first-round RT-PCR, and a second-round multiplex PCR followed. TCRdb re-derived calls from the multiplex PCR reads in MiXCR, one entry per CDR3 protein. The table has 300,000 to 400,000 distinct CDR3 sequences, under 20% seen once; the top ten hold around an eighth. Sequenced: peripheral blood. Receptor source: an adult man with Graves' ophthalmopathy.

In the case of this clonotype: Mismatch with germline at one junction end may stem from a read error. J is TRBJ1-2 and V is TRBV19, with TRBD1 identical over 7 bases. The CDR3 has 13 amino acids. The germline V gene has CDR1 LNHDA and CDR2 SQIVND (reference sequence). In DNA, the CDR3 is TGCGGGGCAGGGGGTGAGGCTGGCTATGGCTACACCTTC. It encodes CGAGGEAGYGYTF.

This clonotype was counted ten times or more. The chain joins TRBV5-1 to TRBJ2-7, with D maybe TRBD2 (5 bases). Germline loops: CDR1 SGHRS, CDR2 YFSETQ. This CDR3 spans 15 amino acids. V dropped 0 bases and J dropped 0 bases, with 10 bases sitting between them. The CDR3 loop is CASSLGERTSYEQYF. Written as DNA, the CDR3 is TGCGCCAGCAGCTTGGGGGAGCGGACCTCCTACGAGCAGTACTTC. The variable domain in full, completed from reference TRBV5-1 and TRBJ2-7, reads KAGVTQTPRYLIKTRGQQVTLSCSPISGHRSVSWYQQTPGQGLQFLFEYFSETQRNKGNFPGRFSGRQFSNSRSEMNVSTLELGDSALYLCASSLGERTSYEQYFGPGTRLTVT.

The sample holds many counts of this clonotype. This rearrangement joins TRBV7-9 to TRBJ2-2; TRBD2 matches at 7 bases. The CDR3 runs to 14 residues. After removal of 8 bases from V and 2 bases from J, the junction contained 5 bases not matched to a gene. Looked up from germline, CDR1 is SEHNR and CDR2 is FQNEAQ (reference sequence). The CDR3 nucleotides read TGTGCCAGCGCGGGACTACAAAACACCGGGGAGCTGTTTTTT. Encoded protein: CASAGLQNTGELFF.

The rearrangement uses TRBV6-2 or TRBV6-3 and TRBJ2-7; TRBD2 agrees at 9 bases. The V and J ends lost 6 bases and 4 bases, in that order; junction bases with no gene match: 4. The CDR3 runs 13 residues. The germline V gene has CDR1 MNHEY and CDR2 SVGEGT. The CDR3 loop reads CASRRGRGYEQYF. DNA of the CDR3: TGTGCCAGCAGGCGCGGGAGGGGATACGAGCAGTACTTC.

This clonotype was recorded at least ten times. This sequence joins TRBV6-5 and TRBJ1-1; 11 bases are a match to TRBD1. J was trimmed by 5 bases and V by 3 bases; bases with no gene match: 5. The CDR3 totals 15 residues. Germline V gives CDR1 MNHEY, CDR2 SVGAGI. CDR3 DNA: TGTGCCAGCAGTTATAGGACAGGGGGCAGGACTGAAGCTTTCTTT. Translated, it gives CASSYRTGGRTEAFF.

This clonotype was recorded many times. The CDR3 region has the DNA TGTGCCAGTAGACAGGGGGCGAACTATGGCTACACCTTC. Its protein is CASRQGANYGYTF. The J gene is TRBJ1-2, the V gene TRBV27, with 10 nucleotides matching TRBD1. The CDR3 spans 13 residues. Germline CDR1 is MNHEY and CDR2 is SMNVEV (reference sequence). Losses at the gene ends were 9 bases for V and 2 bases for J; bases not matched to a gene: 3.

This clonotype was found many times. The rearrangement links TRBV12-3 or TRBV12-4 to TRBJ1-1; D is unclear. V was trimmed by 3 bases and J by 0 bases, leaving 8 bases between them. The CDR3 spans 14 residues. CDR3 DNA: TGTGCCAGCAGTTTTCGACGGATGAACACTGAAGCTTTCTTT. Its protein is CASSFRRMNTEAFF.

Many counts were recorded for this clonotype. CDR3 in DNA: TGTGCCAGCAGTCCCCGACAGGTCCGGACTGAAGCTTTCTTT. It encodes CASSPRQVRTEAFF. The V call is TRBV6-5, the J call TRBJ1-1; D may be TRBD1 (6 bases). Trimming took off 5 bases at V and 5 bases at J, with 15 bases between the two ends. The CDR3 consists of 14 residues. CDR1 is MNHEY and CDR2 is SVGAGI in the germline V gene.

This clonotype showed up many times. The rearrangement links TRBV5-1 to TRBJ2-5; TRBD1 matches 9 bases. The trim removed 2 bases at V and 2 bases at J, leaving 4 bases unmatched. Germline V gene sequence: CDR1 SGHRS, CDR2 YFSETQ. The CDR3 has 15 amino acids. CDR3 sequence: CASSFGQGWQETQYF. CDR3 DNA sequence: TGCGCCAGCAGCTTCGGACAGGGGTGGCAAGAGACCCAGTACTTC.

Many counts were recorded for this clonotype. The V call is TRBV6-5, the J call TRBJ2-7; D gene ambiguous. CDR1 is MNHEY, CDR2 SVGAGI, per germline. V was trimmed by 0 bases and J by 0 bases, leaving 6 bases between them. The CDR3 is 14 amino acids. CDR3 coding DNA: TGTGCCAGCAGTTACTCAGGTGTCTCCTACGAGCAGTACTTC. Encoded protein: CASSYSGVSYEQYF.

This clonotype was recorded only once. The rearrangement uses TRBV20-1 and TRBJ1-3, with D hard to call. Germline lookup yields CDR1 DFQATT and CDR2 SNEGSKA (reference sequence). With 3 bases removed from V and 2 bases from J, the gap between germline ends came to 5 bases. CDR3 size: 12 residues. The CDR3 is CSASPAGNTIYF. The CDR3 region has the DNA TGCAGTGCTAGTCCAGCTGGAAACACCATATATTTT.

This clonotype was recorded at least ten times. The chain employs TRBV28 and TRBJ1-5; D is possibly TRBD1 (6 bases). The length of the CDR3 is 14 residues. Germline V gene sequence: CDR1 MDHEN, CDR2 SYDVKM. V lost 4 bases, J lost 5 bases, and 12 bases lay in between. Here the CDR3 DNA reads TGTGCCAGCAGTTCCCGGGACACCGATCAGCCCCAGCATTTT. It codes for CASSSRDTDQPQHF.

The rearrangement joins TRBV28 to TRBJ2-5; perhaps D is TRBD1 or TRBD2 (6 bases each). Germline V gene sequence: CDR1 MDHEN, CDR2 SYDVKM. Between the trimmed V and J ends, which lost 6 bases and 5 bases, there was a span of 25 bases. This CDR3 spans 17 amino acids. The CDR3 DNA reads TGTGCCAGCAGCCAAGAGGCGGGACTCGCGAGGGGGGAGACCCAGTACTTC. Encoded protein: CASSQEAGLARGETQYF. Based on the CDR3 plus reference TRBV28 and TRBJ2-5, the full variable domain is DVKVTQSSRYLVKRTGEKVFLECVQDMDHENMFWYRQDPGLGLRLIYFSYDVKMKEKGDIPEGYSVSREKKERFSLILESASTNQTSMYLCASSQEAGLARGETQYFGPGTRLLVL.

This clonotype was counted at least ten times. V and J are TRBV20-1 and TRBJ2-7, with D tentatively TRBD1 or TRBD2 (5 bases each). CDR1 is DFQATT and CDR2 is SNEGSKA in the germline V gene (reference sequence). This CDR3 is 14 amino acids long. V shed 6 bases and J shed 0 bases, with 15 bases lying between them. CDR3 region: CSASRDPSSYEQYF. DNA for the CDR3: TGCAGTGCGAGCCGGGACCCGAGCTCCTACGAGCAGTACTTC.

The table lists this clonotype with many counts. The CDR3 spells CASSSQGREQYF. The CDR3 region has the DNA TGTGCCAGCAGCTCACAGGGGCGCGAGCAGTACTTC. The genes are TRBV11-2 and TRBJ2-7; 7 bases agree with TRBD1. This CDR3 comprises 12 residues. Losses at the gene ends were 4 bases for V and 6 bases for J; bases not matched to a gene: 3. CDR1 is SGHAT, CDR2 FQNNGV, per germline.

This clonotype was found many times. The chain recombines TRBV3-1 with TRBJ1-3; D is perhaps TRBD1 (5 bases). The ends were cut back, 2 bases at V and 4 bases at J, with 9 bases in the middle. Germline CDR1 is LGHDT and CDR2 is YNNKEL (reference sequence). There are 14 residues in the CDR3. CDR3 sequence (DNA): TGTGCCAGCAGCCAATACGACAGAGGAAACACCATATATTTT. The encoded protein is CASSQYDRGNTIYF.

This clonotype showed up many times. CDR3 residues: CASSRQGPNYGYTF. The CDR3 DNA reads TGTGCCAGCAGTCGACAGGGACCTAACTATGGCTACACCTTC. The genes are TRBV6-5 and TRBJ1-2; 7 nucleotides align to TRBD1. CDR1 is MNHEY, CDR2 SVGAGI, per germline. The CDR3 consists of 14 residues. V lost 5 bases, J lost 0 bases, and 3 bases stayed unmatched.

This clonotype appeared many times. The DNA of the CDR3 is TGTGCCTGGACCCGGAGGAGGGGACTAACTAACTATGGCTACACCTTC. This gives the protein CAWTRRRGLTNYGYTF. The J gene is TRBJ1-2, the V gene TRBV30, with D perhaps matching TRBD1 (5 bases). V was shortened by 4 bases and J by 0 bases, with 18 bases between the two germline ends. Germline V lookup: CDR1 GTSNPN, CDR2 SVGIG (reference sequence). The CDR3 consists of 16 residues. Filled out from reference TRBV30 and TRBJ1-2, the complete variable domain reads SQTIHQWPATLVQPVGSPLSLECTVEGTSNPNLYWYRQAAGRGLQLLFYSVGIGQISSEVPQNLSASRPQDRQFILSSKKLLLSDSGFYLCAWTRRRGLTNYGYTFGSGTRLTVV.

In its sample, this clonotype was seen many times. The chain combines TRBV5-1 with TRBJ1-1; perhaps TRBD1 as D (6 bases). With 4 bases removed from V and 4 bases from J, the gap between germline ends came to 11 bases. The CDR3 loop spans 13 amino acids. CDR1 and CDR2 (germline): SGHRS, YFSETQ. The CDR3 bases are TGCGCCAGCAGCGGAACAGGGACCACTGAAGCTTTCTTT. Translating it yields CASSGTGTTEAFF.

The table lists this clonotype with many counts. A much larger clonotype is one base distant, so this may be a read error. This rearrangement joins TRBV3-1 to TRBJ2-2, with no clear D. Germline CDR1 and CDR2: LGHDT and YNNKEL (reference sequence). This CDR3 region has 14 residues. V was cut by 6 bases and J by 1 base, with 9 bases left in between. The CDR3 DNA is TGTGCCAGCAGTCCGAACAGGAACACCGGGGAGCTGTTTTTT. This codes for CASSPNRNTGELFF.

The sample holds many counts of this clonotype. The gene calls are TRBV19 and TRBJ2-2; D unresolved. The V end was cut by 5 bases, the J end by 7 bases, with 8 bases between. CDR1 and CDR2 from the germline V gene are LNHDA and SQIVND (reference sequence). The CDR3 extends over 12 amino acids. The CDR3 is CASSGQFGELFF. The CDR3 DNA reads TGTGCCAGTAGTGGTCAATTCGGGGAGCTGTTTTTT.

Comment on this clonotype: The germline gene is not matched at one end of the junction; a read error may be the cause. The chain is built from TRBV12-3 or TRBV12-4 and TRBJ1-6; D is unclear. This CDR3 comprises 15 residues. This CDR3 is CASSLNLGENSSLHF. CDR3 coding DNA: TGTGCCAGCAGTCTAAATCTCGGGGAGAATTCATCCCTCCACTTT.

This clonotype came up many times. The chain combines TRBV24-1 with TRBJ1-5; D gene unclear. The V gene's germline CDR1 is KGHDR and CDR2 SFDVKD. The CDR3 covers 14 residues. Between the trimmed V and J ends, which lost 1 base and 10 bases, there was a span of 13 bases. CDR3 bases: TGTGCCACCAGTGATTTACTACGTTGGCGACCCCAGCATTTT. This codes for CATSDLLRWRPQHF.

V is TRBV30 and J is TRBJ2-7; no clear D gene. V shed 4 bases and J shed 3 bases, with 10 bases lying between them. The germline V gene has CDR1 GTSNPN and CDR2 SVGIG (reference sequence). The CDR3 totals 12 residues. In DNA form, the CDR3 reads TGTGCCTGGACCTCGGGCTACTACGAGCAGTACTTC. Its protein product is CAWTSGYYEQYF.

This clonotype was counted at least ten times. The rearrangement links TRBV28 to TRBJ1-1; possible D gene TRBD1, 6 bases. V lost 6 bases and J lost 2, with 16 bases in between. Germline values: CDR1 MDHEN, CDR2 SYDVKM. This CDR3 spans 15 amino acids. CDR3 region: CASSGGLGSNTEAFF. CDR3 nucleotides: TGTGCCAGCAGCGGGGGGCTGGGGAGCAACACTGAAGCTTTCTTT.

This clonotype appeared many times. The rearrangement joins TRBV5-6 to TRBJ2-7, with a weak D call TRBD2 (5 bases). V gave up 0 bases and J gave up 5 bases, with 9 bases separating them. The length of the CDR3 is 13 residues. CDR1 and CDR2 from the germline V gene are SGHDT and YYEEEE. As DNA, the CDR3 is TGTGCCAGCAGCTTGGGCGGACTCCACGAGCAGTACTTC. This encodes CASSLGGLHEQYF. The full variable domain, its missing parts supplied by reference TRBV5-6 and TRBJ2-7, is DAGVTQSPTHLIKTRGQQVTLRCSPKSGHDTVSWYQQALGQGPQFIFQYYEEEERQRGNFPDRFSGHQFPNYSSELNVNALLLGDSALYLCASSLGGLHEQYFGPGTRLTVT.

This clonotype was recorded many times. The chain is built from TRBV20-1 and TRBJ2-7; D may match TRBD1 or TRBD2 (5 bases each). The CDR3 extends over 12 amino acids. CDR1 is DFQATT, CDR2 SNEGSKA, per germline (reference sequence). V was trimmed by 5 bases and J by 7 bases, leaving 15 bases between them. The chain's CDR3 is CSAGGSLGEQYF. CDR3 coding DNA: TGCAGTGCTGGGGGTTCTCTCGGGGAGCAGTACTTC.

This clonotype was seen repeatedly, ten times or more. V and J are TRBV20-1 and TRBJ2-2, with 14 bases that match TRBD2. The CDR3 sequence is 15 residues long. The V segment lost 5 bases and the J segment 4 bases; nucleotides outside the gene matches: 3. CDR1 is DFQATT, CDR2 SNEGSKA, per germline (reference sequence). DNA of the CDR3: TGCAGTGCTGGGACTAGCGGGAGCGGCACCGGGGAGCTGTTTTTT. Translating gives CSAGTSGSGTGELFF.